Listed below are T cell receptor beta chains from one sample, sequenced in a study of circulating CD8 cells and anti-PD-1 response in melanoma. TCRdb itself ran the reads through MiXCR, one entry per CDR3 protein. The sample contains some 2,500 distinct CDR3 sequences, approximately 8% of which appear only once. The specimen was CD8+ T cells from PBMCs, collected at baseline or after one month of anti-PD-1 therapy (not recorded which). These receptors were collected from a human donor with melanoma. Both conserved end residues are part of each CDR3. A D gene is named only where the DNA matches it firmly. Clone size is shown for a subset of rows, as once, few, many or a class of expanded clone.

j_gene: TRBJ2-3
abundance: medium-sized
v_gene: TRBV29-1
d_gene: .
CDR3aa: CSVIWDPDTQYF
CDR3nt: TGCAGCGTTATATGGGACCCGGATACGCAGTATTTT

j_gene: TRBJ2-3
abundance: .
v_gene: TRBV23-1
d_gene: TRBD1
CDR3aa: CASGPGTGADTQYF
CDR3nt: TGCGCCAGCGGACCCGGGACAGGGGCAGATACGCAGTATTTT

j_gene: TRBJ2-7
abundance: medium-sized
v_gene: TRBV19
d_gene: TRBD1
CDR3aa: CASSNPGQGTYEQYF
CDR3nt: TGTGCCAGTAGTAATCCGGGACAGGGAACCTACGAGCAGTACTTC

j_gene: TRBJ1-1
abundance: few
v_gene: TRBV28
d_gene: TRBD1
CDR3aa: CASSVRQGMNTEAFF
CDR3nt: TGTGCCAGCAGTGTTCGACAGGGGATGAACACTGAAGCTTTCTTT

j_gene: TRBJ2-5
abundance: medium-sized
v_gene: TRBV27
d_gene: .
CDR3aa: CASSSSRNQETQYF
CDR3nt: TGTGCCAGCAGTTCTAGTAGAAACCAAGAGACCCAGTACTTC

j_gene: TRBJ2-7
abundance: medium-sized
v_gene: TRBV28
d_gene: TRBD2
CDR3aa: CASSLGLADEQYF
CDR3nt: TGTGCCAGCAGCCTCGGACTAGCGGACGAGCAGTACTTC

j_gene: TRBJ2-2
abundance: medium-sized
v_gene: TRBV2
d_gene: TRBD1
CDR3aa: CASSRDRGPTGELFF
CDR3nt: TGTGCCAGCAGCCGAGACAGGGGGCCAACCGGGGAGCTGTTTTTT

j_gene: TRBJ2-1
abundance: medium-sized
v_gene: TRBV7-9
d_gene: .
CDR3aa: CASSPPRYNEQFF
CDR3nt: TGTGCCAGCAGTCCACCGCGCTACAATGAGCAGTTCTTC

j_gene: TRBJ1-5
abundance: medium-sized
v_gene: TRBV19
d_gene: TRBD1
CDR3aa: CASSRDSINQPQHF
CDR3nt: TGTGCCAGTAGTAGGGACAGCATCAATCAGCCCCAGCATTTT

j_gene: TRBJ2-3
abundance: medium-sized
v_gene: TRBV11-2
d_gene: TRBD2
CDR3aa: CASSLQTSGVVDTQYF
CDR3nt: TGTGCCAGCAGCCTCCAGACTAGCGGGGTGGTAGATACGCAGTATTTT

j_gene: TRBJ2-7
abundance: medium-sized
v_gene: TRBV20-1
d_gene: TRBD2
CDR3aa: CSAVAGAFYEQYF
CDR3nt: TGCAGTGCTGTAGCGGGAGCCTTCTACGAGCAGTACTTC

j_gene: TRBJ2-7
abundance: medium-sized
v_gene: TRBV5-4
d_gene: TRBD2
CDR3aa: CASGPGFIAGLHYEQYF
CDR3nt: TGTGCCAGCGGACCCGGTTTTATAGCGGGGTTACACTACGAGCAGTACTTC

j_gene: TRBJ2-7
abundance: medium-sized
v_gene: TRBV28
d_gene: .
CDR3aa: CASALRQGETYEQYF
CDR3nt: TGTGCCAGCGCCCTGAGGCAGGGCGAAACCTACGAGCAGTACTTC

j_gene: TRBJ1-3
abundance: .
v_gene: TRBV19
d_gene: .
CDR3aa: CAGKSGTSGDTIYF
CDR3nt: TGTGCCGGTAAGAGCGGGACCTCTGGAGACACCATATATTTT

j_gene: TRBJ1-2
abundance: few
v_gene: TRBV20-1
d_gene: TRBD1
CDR3aa: CSAPDREDGYTF
CDR3nt: TGCAGTGCCCCGGACAGGGAGGATGGCTACACCTTC

j_gene: TRBJ2-7
abundance: medium-sized
v_gene: TRBV25-1
d_gene: TRBD1
CDR3aa: CASSESGTGENEQYF
CDR3nt: TGTGCCAGCAGTGAATCCGGGACAGGGGAGAACGAGCAGTACTTC

j_gene: TRBJ2-1
abundance: medium-sized
v_gene: TRBV5-1
d_gene: .
CDR3aa: CASSLFPGENNEQFF
CDR3nt: TGCGCCAGCAGCTTGTTTCCGGGGGAGAACAATGAGCAGTTCTTC

j_gene: TRBJ2-2
abundance: medium-sized
v_gene: TRBV27
d_gene: .
CDR3aa: CASSFPPPYTGELFF
CDR3nt: TGTGCCAGCAGTTTTCCCCCCCCGTACACCGGGGAGCTGTTTTTT

j_gene: TRBJ1-5
abundance: large
v_gene: TRBV2
d_gene: .
CDR3aa: CASSEGAADQPQHF
CDR3nt: TGTGCCAGCAGTGAAGGGGCAGCTGATCAGCCCCAGCATTTT

j_gene: TRBJ1-2
abundance: medium-sized
v_gene: TRBV19
d_gene: .
CDR3aa: CASSALGLKGYTF
CDR3nt: TGTGCCAGTAGTGCCCTGGGACTTAAAGGCTACACCTTC

j_gene: TRBJ2-7
abundance: medium-sized
v_gene: TRBV20-1
d_gene: TRBD1
CDR3aa: CSARGEGQGYHYEQYF
CDR3nt: TGCAGTGCTAGGGGCGAGGGACAGGGGTACCACTACGAGCAGTACTTC

j_gene: TRBJ2-1
abundance: medium-sized
v_gene: TRBV12-5
d_gene: .
CDR3aa: CASAPGSGPQFF
CDR3nt: TGTGCTAGTGCCCCTGGGAGCGGACCGCAGTTCTTC

j_gene: TRBJ2-7
abundance: medium-sized
v_gene: TRBV28
d_gene: .
CDR3aa: CASSLERVSYEQYF
CDR3nt: TGTGCCAGCAGTTTAGAGAGGGTCAGCTACGAGCAGTACTTC

j_gene: TRBJ1-1
abundance: medium-sized
v_gene: TRBV28
d_gene: .
CDR3aa: CASSSRDGNTEAFF
CDR3nt: TGTGCCAGCAGTTCCCGGGACGGGAACACTGAAGCTTTCTTT

j_gene: TRBJ2-7
abundance: medium-sized
v_gene: TRBV28
d_gene: .
CDR3aa: CATALGASYEQYF
CDR3nt: TGTGCCACCGCCTTGGGGGCATCCTACGAGCAGTACTTC

j_gene: TRBJ1-4
abundance: medium-sized
v_gene: TRBV20-1
d_gene: TRBD1
CDR3aa: CSARLDRGRTNEKLFF
CDR3nt: TGCAGTGCAAGATTGGACAGGGGGCGAACTAATGAAAAACTGTTTTTT

j_gene: TRBJ2-2
abundance: medium-sized
v_gene: TRBV24-1
d_gene: .
CDR3aa: CATSDLSGTGELFF
CDR3nt: TGTGCCACCAGTGATCTGAGCGGCACCGGGGAGCTGTTTTTT

j_gene: TRBJ2-3
abundance: medium-sized
v_gene: TRBV7-2
d_gene: .
CDR3aa: CASSQPADTQYF
CDR3nt: TGTGCCAGCAGCCAACCAGCAGATACGCAGTATTTT